These 3 T cell receptor beta chains were all obtained from the same sample, sequenced in a study of cytomegalovirus exposure and HLA in healthy donors. Both 60 Vbeta primers and 13 Jbeta primers went into the PCR. This table comes from immunoSEQ multiplex PCR, and its TCRdb copy is limited to in-frame clones, with some not included. The sample contains 160,000 or so clones, around 74% of which appear only once. The sequenced material came from PBMCs. These receptors came from a female donor in good health and CMV-seronegative.

This clone appeared a single time. CDR3 protein: CASSPVKGPSGGAFF. As DNA, the CDR3 is TGTGCCAGCTCACCAGTCAAAGGGCCGAGTGGAGGAGCTTTCTTT. The chain couples TRBV18 to TRBJ1-1, with D unclear. V was shortened by 2 bases and J by 10 bases, with 20 bases between the two germline ends. From germline, CDR1 is KGHSH and CDR2 LQKENI. This CDR3 is 15 amino acids long.

This clone is a singleton in its sample. This rearrangement joins TRBV5-1 to TRBJ2-3, with D tentatively TRBD2 (6 bases). The germline V and J ends were trimmed by 2 bases and 2 bases, with 9 bases remaining between them. From germline, CDR1 is SGHRS and CDR2 YFSETQ. The CDR3 contains 14 residues. CDR3 in amino acids: CASSFMRDTDTQYF. As DNA, the CDR3 is TGCGCCAGCAGCTTCATGCGGGACACAGATACGCAGTATTTT.

The chain is built from TRBV18 and TRBJ1-1, with 10 bases that match TRBD1. Per germline, CDR1 KGHSH and CDR2 LQKENI. CDR3 length: 18 residues. The J segment lost 10 bases and the V segment lost 0 bases, leaving 17 bases of the junction unmatched. In DNA form, the CDR3 reads TGTGCCAGCTCACCACCTTATAGCCTGGGACAGGGGACCCGCGGAGCTTTCTTT. Protein product: CASSPPYSLGQGTRGAFF.